This T cell receptor (beta chain) was recovered during a study of blood T cell repertoires in COVID-19. TCRdb keeps only in-frame clones here, not all; method: immunoSEQ multiplex PCR. Here the sample spans 300,000 to 350,000 clones, around 90% being singletons. With V trimmed by 4 bases and J by 4 bases, 3 bases remained unmatched. Looked up from germline, CDR1 is MNHEY and CDR2 is SMNVEV (reference sequence). There are 14 residues in the CDR3. The rearrangement uses TRBV27 and TRBJ2-1, with 8 bases matching TRBD2. The specimen sequenced was peripheral blood. This TCR came from a woman in her 30s with COVID-19, enrolled during active disease. The DNA of the CDR3 is TGTGCCAGCAGTTCTAGCGGGCAATACAATGAGCAGTTCTTC. Its translation is CASSSSGQYNEQFF.